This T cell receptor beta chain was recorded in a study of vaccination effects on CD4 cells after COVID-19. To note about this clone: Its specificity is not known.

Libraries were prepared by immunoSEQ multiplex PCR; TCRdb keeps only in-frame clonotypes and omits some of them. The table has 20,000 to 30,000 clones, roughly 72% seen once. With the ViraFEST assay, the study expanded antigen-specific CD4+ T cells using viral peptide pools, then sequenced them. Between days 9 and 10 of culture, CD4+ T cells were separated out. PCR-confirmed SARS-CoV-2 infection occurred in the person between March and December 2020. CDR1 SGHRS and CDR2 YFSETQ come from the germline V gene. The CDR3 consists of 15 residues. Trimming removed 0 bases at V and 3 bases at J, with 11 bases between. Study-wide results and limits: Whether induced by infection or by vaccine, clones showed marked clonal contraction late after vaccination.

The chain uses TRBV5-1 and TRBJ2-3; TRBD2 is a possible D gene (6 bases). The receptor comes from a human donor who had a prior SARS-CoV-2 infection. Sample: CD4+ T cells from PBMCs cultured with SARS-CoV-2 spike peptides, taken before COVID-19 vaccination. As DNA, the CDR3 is TGCGCCAGCAGCTTGGGCTGGAGGGGTACAGATACGCAGTATTTT. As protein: CASSLGWRGTDTQYF.